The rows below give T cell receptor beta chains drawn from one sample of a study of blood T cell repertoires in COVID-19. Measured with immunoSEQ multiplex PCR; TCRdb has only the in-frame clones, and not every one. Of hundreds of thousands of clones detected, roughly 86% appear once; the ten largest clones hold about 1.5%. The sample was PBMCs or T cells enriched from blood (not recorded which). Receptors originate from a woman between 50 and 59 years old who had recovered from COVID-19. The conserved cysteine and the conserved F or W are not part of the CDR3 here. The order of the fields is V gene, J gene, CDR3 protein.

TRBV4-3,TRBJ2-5,ASSQDLTSGSRGNQETQY
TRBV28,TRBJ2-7,ASSPRTGLSYEQY
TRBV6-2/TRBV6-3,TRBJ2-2,ASSYRREGRDTGELF
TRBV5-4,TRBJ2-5,ASSTRVVETQY
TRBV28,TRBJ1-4,ASSPSWGQAAATNEKLF
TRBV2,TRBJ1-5,ASTLKGASNQPQH
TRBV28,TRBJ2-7,ASRQGAYEQY
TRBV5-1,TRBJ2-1,ASRDLAGGNYNEQF
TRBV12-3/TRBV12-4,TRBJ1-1,ASSLTGDTEAF
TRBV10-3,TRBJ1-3,AISEASGNTIY
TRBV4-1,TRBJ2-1,ASSQNIALSYNEQF
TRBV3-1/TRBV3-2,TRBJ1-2,ASTPSSPGQSYT
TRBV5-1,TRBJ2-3,ASSPVAGGTTDTQY
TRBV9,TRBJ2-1,ASNDPGQGTYNEQF
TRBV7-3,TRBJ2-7,ASSTGQGPYEQY
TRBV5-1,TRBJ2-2,ASSLEGGPGELF
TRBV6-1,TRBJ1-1,ASSGDKTGKNTEAF
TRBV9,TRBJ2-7,ASSDRTSGVTEQY
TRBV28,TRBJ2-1,ASSFAGVSNEQF
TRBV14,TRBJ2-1,ASSLSALAGDEQF
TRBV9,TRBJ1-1,ASSVVQGGYEAF
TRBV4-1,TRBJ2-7,ASSQLPPGLVEYEQY
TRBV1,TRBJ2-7,TSSQDTVLAGAYEQY
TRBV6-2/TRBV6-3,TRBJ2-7,ASSLPPSGGSNEQY
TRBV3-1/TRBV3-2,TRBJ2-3,ASSPRADTQY
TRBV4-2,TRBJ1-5,ASSQGGGGVRGPQH
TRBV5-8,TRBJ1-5,ASSWYRGHQPQH
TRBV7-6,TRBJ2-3,ASSSTSGRTDTQY
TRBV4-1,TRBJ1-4,ASSPEGSTTNEKLF
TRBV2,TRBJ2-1,ASNYIAGVWNEQF
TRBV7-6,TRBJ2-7,ASSPPGPRGEQY
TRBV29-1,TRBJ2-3,SVSRVNTDTQY
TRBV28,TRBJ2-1,ASSPRTETYNEQF
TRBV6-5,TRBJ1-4,ASRVGGGSNEKLF
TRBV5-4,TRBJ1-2,ASSLAGFGYT
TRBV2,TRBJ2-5,ASRGGTSGSIMGQETQY
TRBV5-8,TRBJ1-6,ASSLRTGKGNSPLH
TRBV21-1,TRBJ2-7,ASSMAGGLDTYHEQY
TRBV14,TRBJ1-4,ASSQGGTSQKLF
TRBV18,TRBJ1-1,ASLTGQQKNTEAF
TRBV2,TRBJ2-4,ASMLRDLQY
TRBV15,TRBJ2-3,ATSRDVGDTDTQY
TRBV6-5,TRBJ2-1,ASSYGLAGDEQF
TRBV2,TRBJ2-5,ASSEVSSGGTQY
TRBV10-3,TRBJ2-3,AINPGNIDTQY
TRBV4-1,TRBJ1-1,ASSQMDRENTEAF
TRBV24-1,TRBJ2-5,ATSDLGRETQY
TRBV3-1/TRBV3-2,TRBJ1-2,ASSQDSGGSGYT
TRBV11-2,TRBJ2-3,ASSSAPSGLSTDTQY
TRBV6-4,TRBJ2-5,ASSRLAGDQETQY
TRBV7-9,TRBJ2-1,ASSLASRTSGIGDEQF
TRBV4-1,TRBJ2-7,ASSQDPPHGSNEQY
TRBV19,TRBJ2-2,ASSSRDRRPNTGELF
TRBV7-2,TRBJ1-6,ASSLVLQGVFDNSPLH